Shown below are 10 T cell receptor beta chains from a single sample sequenced in a study of blood T cell repertoires in COVID-19. Method: immunoSEQ multiplex PCR; TCRdb's copy keeps in-frame clones and lacks some. The sample has about 220,000 clones, 70% to 90% seen once. Sequencing was performed on PBMCs or T cells enriched from blood (not recorded which). These receptors were obtained from a woman aged 40 to 50 with acute COVID-19.

The chain recombines TRBV9 with TRBJ2-3; 11 positions agree with TRBD2. This CDR3 is built from 16 residues. Germline V gene data show CDR1 as SGDLS and CDR2 as YYNGEE. Trimming removed 4 bases from V and 2 bases from J; junction bases left unmatched: 6. The CDR3 DNA follows: TGTGCCAGCAGCTTCCCGACTAGCGGGGTCACAGATACGCAGTATTTT. Amino acids: CASSFPTSGVTDTQYF.

This chain connects TRBV19 to TRBJ2-4; D not certain. CDR1 is LNHDA and CDR2 is SQIVND in the germline V gene (reference sequence). V was clipped by 0 bases and J by 4 bases, with 10 bases between them. The CDR3 length is 15 residues. For the CDR3, the DNA is TGTGCCAGTAGTATAGATCCCTCCCCGAAAAACATTCAGTACTTC. Translation: CASSIDPSPKNIQYF.

This clone appeared a single time. The chain joins TRBV5-5 to TRBJ1-4; a weak D match, TRBD1 (6 bases). The germline V gene has CDR1 SGHKS and CDR2 YYEKEE (reference sequence). The CDR3 loop spans 13 amino acids. V was trimmed by 4 bases and J by 5 bases, leaving 9 bases between them. The CDR3 DNA is TGTGCCAGCAGCATAGACAGGAATGAAAAACTGTTTTTT. Translation gives CASSIDRNEKLFF. The full variable domain, in which reference TRBV5-5 and TRBJ1-4 provide the parts outside the CDR3, is DAGVTQSPTHLIKTRGQQVTLRCSPISGHKSVSWYQQVLGQGPQFIFQYYEKEERGRGNFPDRFSARQFPNYSSELNVNALLLGDSALYLCASSIDRNEKLFFGSGTQLSVL.

J is TRBJ2-2 and V is TRBV5-6; a possible D gene is TRBD1 (6 bases). This CDR3 comprises 15 residues. Between the trimmed V and J ends, which lost 2 bases and 3 bases, there was a span of 11 bases. Germline V gene data show CDR1 as SGHDT and CDR2 as YYEEEE. The CDR3 loop is CASSFWGLDTGELFF. The CDR3 DNA sequence: TGTGCCAGCAGCTTTTGGGGGCTGGACACCGGGGAGCTGTTTTTT.

The rearrangement joins TRBV5-1 to TRBJ1-2; 9 bases are shared with TRBD1. The CDR3 contains 14 residues. CDR1 and CDR2 from the germline V gene are SGHRS and YFSETQ. Trimming cost V 0 bases and J 4 bases; bases outside gene matches: 1. CDR3 protein: CASSLGTGAYGYTF. DNA of the CDR3: TGCGCCAGCAGCTTGGGGACAGGGGCCTATGGCTACACCTTC.

This clone showed up just once. The chain uses TRBV27 and TRBJ1-5, with D perhaps matching TRBD1 (5 bases). This CDR3 comprises 15 residues. CDR1 is MNHEY and CDR2 is SMNVEV in the germline V gene (reference sequence). The V end was cut by 0 bases, the J end by 2 bases, with 8 bases between. In nucleotides, the CDR3 is TGTGCCAGCAGTTTATCAGTCAGGGGCAATCAGCCCCAGCATTTT. Residues: CASSLSVRGNQPQHF.

This rearrangement joins TRBV9 to TRBJ2-2; 7 bases align to TRBD1. Germline V gene data show CDR1 as SGDLS and CDR2 as YYNGEE. With 3 bases clipped from V and 4 bases from J, the junction kept 6 bases outside the gene matches. The CDR3 spans 15 residues. The CDR3 here is CASSDEAGGTGELFF. The CDR3 DNA reads as TGTGCCAGCAGCGATGAGGCAGGGGGCACCGGGGAGCTGTTTTTT.

In DNA, the CDR3 is TGTGCCAGCAGCTTAGGGGAGGGGCGGGCCTACAATGAGCAGTTCTTC. This sequence encodes CASSLGEGRAYNEQFF. The genes are TRBV11-3 and TRBJ2-1; 7 bases are a match to TRBD2. The V segment lost 1 base and the J segment 2 bases; nucleotides outside the gene matches: 5. The CDR3 consists of 16 residues. From germline, CDR1 is SGHNT and CDR2 YENEEA.

The rearrangement links TRBV7-9 to TRBJ1-1, with D perhaps TRBD1 (6 bases). Trimming cost V 5 bases and J 7 bases, with 11 bases left between them. Germline CDR1 is SEHNR and CDR2 is FQNEAQ (reference sequence). This CDR3 spans 12 amino acids. In DNA form, the CDR3 reads TGTGCCAGCAGCCAGACAGGCGATGAAGCTTTCTTT. Translating gives CASSQTGDEAFF.

The J gene is TRBJ1-2, the V gene TRBV7-9; 7 bases fit TRBD1. From germline, CDR1 is SEHNR and CDR2 FQNEAQ (reference sequence). V was pared by 7 bases and J by 6 bases, with 14 bases of the junction left unmatched. The CDR3 is 15 amino acids. The CDR3 DNA sequence: TGTGCCAGCAACCACATCACCGACAGGGAGGATGGCTACACCTTC. This sequence encodes CASNHITDREDGYTF.